Following are 6 T cell receptor beta chains from one sample sequenced in a study of blood T cell repertoires in COVID-19. Here immunoSEQ multiplex PCR was the method, and the copy in TCRdb shows in-frame clones only, minus some. The table lists about 200,000 clones, just under 90% of them singletons, with roughly 6.2% in the top ten. Specimen: peripheral blood. Receptors originate from a man between 60 and 70 years old who had recovered from COVID-19.

This clone was seen ten or more times. The V call is TRBV30, the J call TRBJ1-5; D gene unclear. Trimming cost V 1 base and J 4 bases, with 14 bases left between them. The CDR3 has 15 residues. In germline, CDR1 is GTSNPN, CDR2 SVGIG (reference sequence). The CDR3 DNA sequence: TGTGCCTGGAGTGGCGGGCCTATAACTAATCAGCCCCAGCATTTT. It translates to CAWSGGPITNQPQHF.

The rearrangement uses TRBV2 and TRBJ2-2; D is perhaps TRBD2 (6 bases). The CDR3 runs to 15 residues. Trimming cost V 7 bases and J 7 bases, with 19 bases left between them. CDR1 SNHLY and CDR2 FYNNEI come from the germline V gene. The CDR3 sequence is CASMEGGSSGGELFF. CDR3 in DNA: TGTGCCAGCATGGAGGGAGGATCCTCCGGCGGGGAGCTGTTTTTT.

This sequence joins TRBV5-1 and TRBJ2-2; TRBD2 aligns across 9 bases. CDR1 is SGHRS, CDR2 YFSETQ, per germline. The V and J ends lost 2 bases and 4 bases, in that order; junction bases with no gene match: 0. This CDR3 comprises 14 residues. This CDR3 reads CASSLLAGTGELFF. DNA of the CDR3: TGCGCCAGCAGCTTACTAGCGGGCACCGGGGAGCTGTTTTTT.

The chain carries TRBV6-1 and TRBJ1-1; TRBD1 matches at 12 bases. Looked up from germline, CDR1 is MNHNS and CDR2 is SASEGT. The CDR3 loop spans 16 amino acids. Trimming cost V 2 bases and J 3 bases; bases outside gene matches: 4. The CDR3 nucleotides are TGTGCCAGCAGTGAATGGGACAGGGGGCGGTACACTGAAGCTTTCTTT. This encodes CASSEWDRGRYTEAFF.

CDR3 region: CASSTPRANVLTF. The DNA for the CDR3 is TGTGCCAGCAGCACTCCTCGGGCCAACGTCCTGACTTTC. V and J are TRBV7-9 and TRBJ2-6; D unclear. Per germline, CDR1 SEHNR and CDR2 FQNEAQ (reference sequence). This CDR3 is 13 amino acids long. V lost 5 bases and J lost 5, with 7 bases in between.

The J gene is TRBJ1-5, the V gene TRBV18, with TRBD1 as a possible D gene (5 bases). Germline assignment: CDR1 KGHSH and CDR2 LQKENI. The CDR3 totals 16 residues. The germline V and J ends were trimmed by 0 bases and 7 bases, with 16 bases remaining between them. The chain's CDR3 is CASSPPQGGGGQPQHF. The CDR3 nucleotides read TGTGCCAGCTCACCACCGCAGGGTGGGGGAGGACAGCCCCAGCATTTT.